This TCR beta chain was captured in a study of PD-1 blockade in mismatch repair-deficient tumors. Background on the study: Patients had eleven to twelve mismatch repair-deficient cancer types and were previously treated and progressing.

Sequenced by immunoSEQ multiplex PCR; TCRdb stores in-frame clones only, minus some. The table shows some 120,000 clones, with roughly 86% occurring only once. PCR or immunohistochemistry showed mismatch repair deficiency in every enrolled patient. Study results and caveats: Rapid post-treatment expansion, then contraction, generally preceding radiologic response, marked tumor-resident clones.

The J segment lost 4 bases and the V segment lost 6 bases, leaving 10 bases of the junction unmatched. The CDR3 loop spans 17 amino acids. CDR1 SGHVS and CDR2 FQNEAQ come from the germline V gene. In regard to this clone: The antigen is not known.

This TCR came from an adult with mismatch repair-deficient cancer. The rearrangement uses TRBV7-8 and TRBJ2-2; 11 bases line up with TRBD1. Source: peripheral blood, taken approximately 71 weeks after starting pembrolizumab. Written as DNA, the CDR3 is TGTGCCAGCAGAGCCCCCTTGGGGACAGGGGGCACCGGGGAGCTGTTTTTT. It is translated as CASRAPLGTGGTGELFF.